One sample yielded the 27 T cell receptor beta chains listed below, sequenced in a study of cytomegalovirus exposure and HLA in healthy donors. The PCR had 60 Vbeta and 13 Jbeta primers. The data were produced by immunoSEQ multiplex PCR, yet TCRdb's version contains in-frame clones alone and is incomplete. The sample consists of 150,000 to 200,000 clones, around 75% of them appearing once. Input material: PBMCs. The source of these receptors is a male donor in good health and CMV-seronegative.

The chain joins TRBV18 to TRBJ1-2, with D perhaps matching TRBD1 (5 bases). The CDR3 length is 17 residues. CDR1 KGHSH and CDR2 LQKENI come from the germline V gene. V was cut by 0 bases and J by 4 bases, with 18 bases left in between. CDR3 coding DNA: TGTGCCAGCTCACCACCGGGCGAACGGGGGATCCTCTATGGCTACACCTTC. Encoded protein: CASSPPGERGILYGYTF.

The chain links TRBV30 to TRBJ2-6; possible D gene TRBD1, 5 bases. V gave up 5 bases and J gave up 3 bases, with 17 bases separating them. Germline CDR1 and CDR2: GTSNPN and SVGIG (reference sequence). This CDR3 contains 16 residues. Written as DNA, the CDR3 is TGTGCCTGGGGCCGCCGGACACCTCTTGGGGCCAACGTCCTGACTTTC. It encodes CAWGRRTPLGANVLTF.

The chain couples TRBV28 to TRBJ2-1; TRBD1 matches at 8 bases. The trim removed 4 bases at V and 8 bases at J, leaving 13 bases unmatched. Germline V CDR1 and CDR2: MDHEN, SYDVKM. CDR3 length: 16 residues. The CDR3 is CASSSRLTGDGHEQFF. The CDR3 DNA is TGTGCCAGCAGTTCGAGACTGACAGGGGATGGCCATGAGCAGTTCTTC. Full variable domain (missing parts from reference TRBV28 and TRBJ2-1): DVKVTQSSRYLVKRTGEKVFLECVQDMDHENMFWYRQDPGLGLRLIYFSYDVKMKEKGDIPEGYSVSREKKERFSLILESASTNQTSMYLCASSSRLTGDGHEQFFGPGTRLTVL.

The J gene is TRBJ2-2, the V gene TRBV19; D not resolved. This CDR3 region has 14 residues. V dropped 4 bases and J dropped 4 bases, with 10 bases sitting between them. Germline assignment: CDR1 LNHDA and CDR2 SQIVND (reference sequence). This CDR3 reads CASSTGPGTGELFF. The DNA for the CDR3 is TGTGCCAGTAGTACCGGCCCGGGCACCGGGGAGCTGTTTTTT.

The chain links TRBV10-3 to TRBJ2-1; TRBD2 agrees at 8 bases. Germline V gene data show CDR1 as ENHRY and CDR2 as SYGVKD. This CDR3 has 14 amino acids. The V and J ends lost 2 bases and 8 bases, in that order; junction bases with no gene match: 5. The CDR3 DNA follows: TGTGCCATCAGTGAGGGGACTAGGAGCTATGAGCAGTTCTTC. It yields the protein CAISEGTRSYEQFF.

This clone was observed a few times. The V call is TRBV7-9, the J call TRBJ2-3; the D gene is possibly TRBD2 (7 bases). Trimming left V 1 base short and J 6 bases short, with 17 bases between. The V gene's germline CDR1 is SEHNR and CDR2 FQNEAQ (reference sequence). The CDR3 runs 16 residues. The CDR3 loop reads CASSLEGGGAADTQYF. CDR3 nucleotides: TGTGCCAGCAGCTTAGAGGGAGGGGGGGCCGCGGATACGCAGTATTTT.

V is TRBV5-1 and J is TRBJ1-4; 7 positions agree with TRBD1. V gave up 2 bases and J gave up 8 bases; unmatched junction bases: 6. The CDR3 consists of 14 residues. Germline loops: CDR1 SGHRS, CDR2 YFSETQ. This CDR3 is CASSFRQGGEKLFF. In DNA, the CDR3 is TGCGCCAGCAGCTTCCGGCAGGGGGGCGAAAAACTGTTTTTT.

V usage is TRBV6-6 and J usage is TRBJ1-1, with TRBD1 as a possible D gene (5 bases). The ends were cut back, 6 bases at V and 1 base at J, with 9 bases in the middle. The CDR3 runs 13 residues. In germline, CDR1 is MNHNY, CDR2 SVGAGI (reference sequence). The CDR3 loop is CASSAGQNTEAFF. The CDR3 nucleotides are TGTGCCAGCAGCGCCGGACAGAACACTGAAGCTTTCTTT.

V gene TRBV11-2 combines with J gene TRBJ2-7, with TRBD1 matching 7 bases. Germline V gives CDR1 SGHAT, CDR2 FQNNGV. The CDR3 covers 11 residues. J was trimmed by 13 bases and V by 5 bases; bases with no gene match: 8. For the CDR3, the DNA is TGTGCCAGCAGCCAGGGGGTTTGGGCCTACTTC. Translation gives CASSQGVWAYF.

The rearrangement uses TRBV25-1 and TRBJ2-5; 7 nucleotides agree with TRBD1. V lost 7 bases and J lost 2; bases outside the gene matches: 4. Germline V lookup: CDR1 MGHDK, CDR2 SYGVNS. The CDR3 has 13 amino acids. The DNA of the CDR3 is TGTGCCAGCAAATCCAGGGGGCAAGAGACCCAGTACTTC. Protein product: CASKSRGQETQYF.

The chain recombines TRBV19 with TRBJ2-1; the match to TRBD2 covers 10 bases. The V gene end was trimmed by 0 bases and the J gene end by 10 bases; junction bases not matched to a gene: 12. CDR1 and CDR2 (germline): LNHDA, SQIVND (reference sequence). The CDR3 covers 17 residues. The DNA for the CDR3 is TGTGCCAGTAGTATAGACCCTAGCGGGAGCCCCCCAGAGGAGCAGTTCTTC. Residues: CASSIDPSGSPPEEQFF.

This clone was counted once. The rearrangement joins TRBV5-5 to TRBJ1-5, with D perhaps TRBD1 (5 bases). CDR1 and CDR2 from the germline V gene are SGHKS and YYEKEE (reference sequence). The germline V and J ends were trimmed by 4 bases and 4 bases, with 15 bases remaining between them. This CDR3 is built from 15 residues. The CDR3 DNA sequence: TGTGCCAGCAGCCCCCGGGGGAGCTTTAATCAGCCCCAGCATTTT. Its protein product is CASSPRGSFNQPQHF.

The chain is built from TRBV4-1 and TRBJ2-1; 12 bases match TRBD2. The CDR3 extends over 18 amino acids. CDR1 and CDR2 (germline): MGHRA, YSYEKL. J was trimmed by 4 bases and V by 0 bases; bases with no gene match: 7. CDR3 in amino acids: CASSQDISGTSGYNEQFF. Written as DNA, the CDR3 is TGCGCCAGCAGCCAAGATATCTCCGGGACTAGCGGGTACAATGAGCAGTTCTTC.

The V and J genes are TRBV27 and TRBJ2-3; perhaps TRBD2 as D (6 bases). The CDR3 is made up of 15 amino acids. Per germline, CDR1 MNHEY and CDR2 SMNVEV (reference sequence). Deletions cut 2 bases from V and 5 bases from J, with 14 bases between. The CDR3, as DNA: TGTGCCAGCAGTTTACGCGCGGGAACGGTAGATACGCAGTATTTT. Amino acid sequence: CASSLRAGTVDTQYF.

This chain joins TRBV5-1 and TRBJ2-7, with a possible D match to TRBD1 (5 bases). Trimming removed 0 bases from V and 5 bases from J, with 15 bases in between. This CDR3 has 15 residues. Looked up from germline, CDR1 is SGHRS and CDR2 is YFSETQ. The CDR3 loop is CASSLGQGNLHEQYF. The CDR3 nucleotides are TGCGCCAGCAGCTTGGGGCAGGGAAACTTGCACGAGCAGTACTTC.

The V and J genes are TRBV7-3 and TRBJ2-4; 11 nucleotides agree with TRBD1. CDR3 length: 15 amino acids. Germline V gives CDR1 SGHTA, CDR2 FQGTGA. The V and J ends lost 1 base and 8 bases, in that order; junction bases with no gene match: 4. CDR3 coding DNA: TGTGCCAGCAGCTTAAATGGACAGGGGGCGGACATTCAGTACTTC. It is translated as CASSLNGQGADIQYF.

J is TRBJ2-1 and V is TRBV7-9, with D hard to call. This CDR3 contains 15 residues. Trimming took off 5 bases at V and 3 bases at J, with 14 bases between the two ends. The germline V gene encodes CDR1 SEHNR and CDR2 FQNEAQ (reference sequence). CDR3 in DNA: TGTGCCAGCAGCCTCCTCCCGAGCCGCTACAATGAGCAGTTCTTC. Protein: CASSLLPSRYNEQFF.

The chain uses TRBV27 and TRBJ1-1; D gene ambiguous. Germline CDR1 reads MNHEY; CDR2 reads SMNVEV (reference sequence). CDR3 length: 14 amino acids. V lost 3 bases and J 6 bases, leaving 14 bases between the germline ends. DNA for the CDR3: TGTGCCAGCAGTTTTTCGGGGAGCGTCGCTGAAGCTTTCTTT. Its protein is CASSFSGSVAEAFF.

The chain recombines TRBV18 with TRBJ1-1; a weak D match, TRBD1 (5 bases). The CDR3 totals 12 residues. In germline, CDR1 is KGHSH, CDR2 LQKENI. V gave up 1 base and J gave up 7 bases, with 7 bases separating them. CDR3 in amino acids: CASSPRGGEAFF. For the CDR3, the DNA is TGTGCCAGCTCACCACGGGGGGGTGAAGCTTTCTTT. The full variable domain, with the rest looked up from reference TRBV18 and TRBJ1-1, is NAGVMQNPRHLVRRRGQEARLRCSPMKGHSHVYWYRQLPEEGLKFMVYLQKENIIDESGMPKERFSAEFPKEGPSILRIQQVVRGDSAAYFCASSPRGGEAFFGQGTRLTVV.

The chain recombines TRBV5-1 with TRBJ2-1, with TRBD1 matching over 8 bases. The V segment lost 2 bases and the J segment 6 bases; nucleotides outside the gene matches: 4. Germline values: CDR1 SGHRS, CDR2 YFSETQ. This CDR3 is 14 amino acids long. The CDR3 loop reads CASSFRTGTNEQFF. Written as DNA, the CDR3 is TGCGCCAGCAGCTTTCGGACAGGGACCAATGAGCAGTTCTTC.

The chain couples TRBV30 to TRBJ1-4; D ambiguous. Germline V gene sequence: CDR1 GTSNPN, CDR2 SVGIG (reference sequence). The CDR3 spans 14 residues. V was cut by 1 base and J by 6 bases, with 12 bases left in between. CDR3 DNA: TGTGCCTGGAGTGATGTTTCGGAGGATGAAAAACTGTTTTTT. Its protein product is CAWSDVSEDEKLFF. The complete variable domain, with remaining parts taken from reference TRBV30 and TRBJ1-4, reads SQTIHQWPATLVQPVGSPLSLECTVEGTSNPNLYWYRQAAGRGLQLLFYSVGIGQISSEVPQNLSASRPQDRQFILSSKKLLLSDSGFYLCAWSDVSEDEKLFFGSGTQLSVL.

The chain has TRBV19 and TRBJ2-1, with 9 nucleotides matching TRBD1. This CDR3 comprises 15 residues. Germline loops: CDR1 LNHDA, CDR2 SQIVND (reference sequence). With 4 bases clipped from V and 5 bases from J, the junction kept 6 bases outside the gene matches. CDR3 loop: CASSTQGTGNNEQFF. In DNA, the CDR3 is TGTGCCAGTAGTACTCAGGGGACAGGGAACAATGAGCAGTTCTTC.

The gene calls are TRBV12-5 and TRBJ2-7; the match to TRBD1 covers 10 bases. The CDR3 covers 15 residues. CDR1 is LGHNT, CDR2 FRNRAP, per germline. With 3 bases clipped from V and 5 bases from J, the junction kept 7 bases outside the gene matches. CDR3: CASGFGDRGLHEQYF. In DNA form, the CDR3 reads TGTGCTAGTGGTTTCGGGGACAGGGGCCTCCACGAGCAGTACTTC.

This clone has only one observation. The chain couples TRBV28 to TRBJ2-4; maybe TRBD2 (5 bases). Trimming removed 11 bases from V and 13 bases from J, with 15 bases in between. CDR3 length: 10 amino acids. CDR1 is MDHEN, CDR2 SYDVKM, per germline. The CDR3 sequence is CACGGGGQYF. In DNA form, the CDR3 reads TGTGCCTGTGGTGGCGGAGGACAGTACTTC.

This chain joins TRBV19 and TRBJ1-2; 7 bases agree with TRBD1. The CDR3 runs to 13 residues. Germline values: CDR1 LNHDA, CDR2 SQIVND (reference sequence). V lost 7 bases, J lost 4 bases, and 6 bases stayed unmatched. This chain's CDR3 is CASTRQGGYGYTF. The CDR3 DNA follows: TGTGCCAGTACGAGACAGGGAGGCTATGGCTACACCTTC.

This clone came up a few times. CDR3 DNA sequence: TGTGCCAGCAGCCAAACCCACGACTCGGACTACGAGCAGTACTTC. This sequence encodes CASSQTHDSDYEQYF. This rearrangement joins TRBV14 to TRBJ2-7; D unresolved. The CDR3 is 15 residues long. Germline CDR1 reads SGHDN; CDR2 reads FVKESK. The germline V and J ends were trimmed by 2 bases and 3 bases, with 14 bases remaining between them.

The chain carries TRBV5-1 and TRBJ2-5, with TRBD2 identical over 12 bases. CDR1 is SGHRS and CDR2 is YFSETQ in the germline V gene. Losses at the gene ends were 4 bases for V and 1 base for J; bases not matched to a gene: 5. This CDR3 is built from 16 residues. The CDR3 coding sequence is TGCGCCAGCAGCCAGCTAGCGGGGGGGATCCAAGAGACCCAGTACTTC. Its protein product is CASSQLAGGIQETQYF.